Following are 31 T cell receptor beta chains from one sample sequenced in a study of OX40 agonist ivuxolimab in advanced cancers. This table comes from immunoSEQ multiplex PCR, and its TCRdb copy is limited to in-frame clones, with some not included. The data hold over 15,000 clones, with 75% to 85% observed a single time. The sample consisted of CD4+ or CD8+ T cells sorted from blood, taken in a trial of the OX40 agonist ivuxolimab. These receptors originate from an adult with an advanced solid tumor such as melanoma, head and neck, liver or kidney cancer.

The genes are TRBV27 and TRBJ2-1; the match to TRBD2 covers 7 bases. J gave up 6 bases and V 7 bases, and 6 bases lay outside the gene matches. The germline CDR1 and CDR2 sequences are MNHEY and SMNVEV (reference sequence). CDR3 size: 13 residues. The chain's CDR3 is CASKLSGGNEQFF. CDR3 bases: TGTGCCAGCAAACTTTCGGGGGGCAATGAGCAGTTCTTC.

The chain recombines TRBV5-1 with TRBJ1-2; TRBD1 matches 7 bases. Trimming cost V 0 bases and J 8 bases; bases outside gene matches: 13. The germline V gene has CDR1 SGHRS and CDR2 YFSETQ. The CDR3 runs 16 residues. CDR3 sequence: CASSLAGSGTEDGYTF. CDR3 nucleotide sequence: TGCGCCAGCAGCTTGGCCGGTAGTGGGACAGAGGACGGCTACACCTTC.

The V call is TRBV5-1, the J call TRBJ1-2; D may be TRBD1 (6 bases). Trimming cost V 0 bases and J 6 bases, with 12 bases left between them. Germline V gives CDR1 SGHRS, CDR2 YFSETQ. CDR3 length: 14 amino acids. The CDR3 is CASSLDGGLDGYTF. The CDR3 DNA is TGCGCCAGCAGCTTGGACGGGGGGCTCGATGGCTACACCTTC.

The genes are TRBV6-1 and TRBJ2-1, with 11 bases matching TRBD2. Germline V CDR1 and CDR2: MNHNS, SASEGT. The CDR3 loop spans 14 amino acids. V was pared by 5 bases and J by 7 bases, with 4 bases of the junction left unmatched. CDR3 nucleotide sequence: TGTGCCAGCAGTACTAGCGGGAGTTTGAATGAGCAGTTCTTC. This sequence encodes CASSTSGSLNEQFF.

V and J are TRBV5-8 and TRBJ2-6, with TRBD1 matching over 7 bases. CDR3 length: 16 amino acids. Germline CDR1 is SGHTS and CDR2 is YDEGEE. The J segment lost 3 bases and the V segment lost 5 bases, leaving 8 bases of the junction unmatched. The CDR3 coding sequence is TGTGCCAGCAGTATGGGGAGACAGGGTGGGGCCAACGTCCTGACTTTC. It translates to CASSMGRQGGANVLTF.

The rearrangement joins TRBV19 to TRBJ2-1; TRBD2 matches 7 bases. Germline V gene sequence: CDR1 LNHDA, CDR2 SQIVND (reference sequence). The CDR3 totals 15 residues. With V trimmed by 7 bases and J by 4 bases, 10 bases remained unmatched. The CDR3 protein is CASIYRAGPYNEQFF. CDR3 bases: TGTGCCAGTATTTATCGAGCGGGACCTTACAATGAGCAGTTCTTC.

The chain has TRBV7-8 and TRBJ2-3, with TRBD2 identical over 9 bases. Germline CDR1 and CDR2: SGHVS and FQNEAQ. The CDR3 sequence is 15 residues long. V lost 5 bases, J lost 3 bases, and 6 bases stayed unmatched. The CDR3 reads CASSPGLARTDTQYF. The CDR3 coding sequence is TGTGCCAGCAGCCCTGGACTAGCGCGGACAGATACGCAGTATTTT. Combining the CDR3 with reference TRBV7-8 and TRBJ2-3 gives the whole variable domain GAGVSQSPRYKVAKRGQDVALRCDPISGHVSLFWYQQALGQGPEFLTYFQNEAQLDKSGLPSDRFFAERPEGSVSTLKIQRTQQEDSAVYLCASSPGLARTDTQYFGPGTRLTVL.

The chain uses TRBV29-1 and TRBJ2-1; 8 bases agree with TRBD1. The CDR3 contains 12 residues. Per the germline V gene, CDR1 is SQVTM and CDR2 is ANQGSEA. J was trimmed by 7 bases and V by 6 bases; bases with no gene match: 5. DNA for the CDR3: TGCAGCGTGAAGGACAGGGTGAATGAGCAGTTCTTC. The encoded protein is CSVKDRVNEQFF.

The chain employs TRBV28 and TRBJ1-6; tentatively, D is TRBD1 (6 bases). The CDR3 runs to 14 residues. V shed 7 bases and J shed 11 bases, with 18 bases lying between them. Per germline, CDR1 MDHEN and CDR2 SYDVKM. CDR3 coding DNA: TGTGCCAGCATTCCGGCAGGGGTTACGACACCCCTCCACTTT. Translated: CASIPAGVTTPLHF.

This chain links TRBV14 with TRBJ2-5; 7 bases match TRBD1. The trim removed 2 bases at V and 6 bases at J, leaving 6 bases unmatched. The CDR3 is 14 residues long. Per germline, CDR1 SGHDN and CDR2 FVKESK. In DNA form, the CDR3 reads TGTGCCAGCAGCCAAACAGGGGCCAGTCAGACCCAGTACTTC. This translates into CASSQTGASQTQYF.

This clone occurred once. The chain links TRBV4-3 to TRBJ2-2; D remains unclear. The CDR3 is 14 amino acids. Between the trimmed V and J ends, which lost 4 bases and 7 bases, there was a span of 13 bases. Germline lookup yields CDR1 LGHNA and CDR2 YSLEER. The CDR3 DNA reads as TGCGCCAGCAGCCTGCGAGTAGGGTACGGGGAGCTGTTTTTT. This codes for CASSLRVGYGELFF.

This clone was detected a few times. The chain is built from TRBV19 and TRBJ1-1; D not resolved. From germline, CDR1 is LNHDA and CDR2 SQIVND (reference sequence). V was clipped by 7 bases and J by 2 bases, with 5 bases between them. The CDR3 has 11 amino acids. CDR3 nucleotides: TGTGCCAGTAAAAAAAACACTGAAGCTTTCTTT. It is translated as CASKKNTEAFF.

CDR3 sequence: CASSQAYFEEQFF. The CDR3 DNA reads TGCGCCAGCAGCCAAGCCTACTTTGAGGAGCAGTTCTTC. The gene calls are TRBV4-1 and TRBJ2-1; D call uncertain. The CDR3 runs to 13 residues. V was pared by 1 base and J by 10 bases, with 11 bases between. The germline gives CDR1 MGHRA, CDR2 YSYEKL.

The gene calls are TRBV29-1 and TRBJ2-1; 14 bases match TRBD2. With V trimmed by 5 bases and J by 6 bases, 9 bases remained unmatched. The CDR3 runs 16 residues. The germline gives CDR1 SQVTM, CDR2 ANQGSEA. The CDR3 DNA reads as TGCAGCGTTACTGGACTAGCGGGGGGCGTAGGCAATGAGCAGTTCTTC. It yields the protein CSVTGLAGGVGNEQFF.

The chain combines TRBV7-6 with TRBJ2-2, with D possibly TRBD2 on 6 matching bases. The V gene lost 5 bases and the J gene lost 7 bases, with 14 bases spanning the gap. The length of the CDR3 is 14 residues. CDR1 and CDR2 (germline): SGHVS, FNYEAQ. The CDR3 spells CASSALASGGELFF. The CDR3 DNA is TGTGCCAGCAGCGCACTAGCCTCAGGCGGGGAGCTGTTTTTT.

The chain couples TRBV28 to TRBJ1-5; TRBD1 is a possible D gene (6 bases). Trimming removed 3 bases from V and 3 bases from J, with 12 bases in between. This CDR3 is 15 amino acids long. The germline CDR1 and CDR2 sequences are MDHEN and SYDVKM. The CDR3 is CASSLVTGYNQPQHF. CDR3 DNA: TGTGCCAGCAGTTTGGTAACAGGGTACAATCAGCCCCAGCATTTT. The full variable domain, in which reference TRBV28 and TRBJ1-5 provide the parts outside the CDR3, is DVKVTQSSRYLVKRTGEKVFLECVQDMDHENMFWYRQDPGLGLRLIYFSYDVKMKEKGDIPEGYSVSREKKERFSLILESASTNQTSMYLCASSLVTGYNQPQHFGDGTRLSIL.

The chain is built from TRBV6-1 and TRBJ1-5, with D hard to call. CDR1 and CDR2 (germline): MNHNS, SASEGT. The V gene lost 2 bases and the J gene lost 0 bases, with 11 bases spanning the gap. This CDR3 comprises 16 residues. CDR3 DNA: TGTGCCAGCAGTGAAACGCCCGCGGGTAGCAATCAGCCCCAGCATTTT. As protein: CASSETPAGSNQPQHF.

The chain joins TRBV10-1 to TRBJ2-2; D is perhaps TRBD1 (5 bases). Between the trimmed V and J ends, which lost 4 bases and 8 bases, there was a span of 8 bases. The CDR3 has 12 amino acids. CDR1 WNHNN and CDR2 SYGVQD come from the germline V gene (reference sequence). The CDR3 nucleotides read TGCGCCAGCAGTGTTGCAGGGGGGGAGCTGTTTTTT. Translation gives CASSVAGGELFF.

The chain carries TRBV6-5 and TRBJ2-7; no definite D call. Trimming shortened V by 2 bases and J by 0 bases, and 11 bases separated the two germline ends. Germline V CDR1 and CDR2: MNHEY, SVGAGI. CDR3 length equals 15 residues. The CDR3 DNA is TGTGCCAGCAGTTACCTGGGTGTAAACTCCTACGAGCAGTACTTC. Its translation is CASSYLGVNSYEQYF.

This chain joins TRBV11-1 and TRBJ2-2; TRBD1 is a possible D gene (5 bases). The CDR3 is made up of 15 amino acids. The germline V gene encodes CDR1 SGHAT and CDR2 FQDESV (reference sequence). The V and J ends lost 2 bases and 1 base respectively, with 8 bases between them. The CDR3 protein is CASSLRQRNTGELFF. CDR3 nucleotide sequence: TGTGCCAGCAGCTTACGACAGCGGAACACCGGGGAGCTGTTTTTT.

The CDR3 here is CASSQARGATSGPTDTQYF. In DNA, the CDR3 is TGTGCCAGCAGCCAAGCGAGGGGGGCTACTAGCGGACCCACAGATACGCAGTATTTT. The chain recombines TRBV4-2 with TRBJ2-3; 8 bases are a match to TRBD2. Germline-derived CDR1 and CDR2 are LGHNA and YNFKEQ. The ends lost 1 base at V and 2 bases at J; junction bases unmatched: 14. The CDR3 loop spans 19 amino acids.

The chain is built from TRBV6-5 and TRBJ2-7; D gene uncertain. CDR3 size: 11 residues. Germline V gene lookup returns CDR1 MNHEY and CDR2 SVGAGI. V was shortened by 5 bases and J by 6 bases, with 8 bases between the two germline ends. This chain's CDR3 is CASSSHFEQYF. The CDR3 coding sequence is TGTGCCAGCAGTAGCCATTTCGAGCAGTACTTC.

J is TRBJ2-1 and V is TRBV6-5; 7 bases line up with TRBD2. The V gene end was trimmed by 5 bases and the J gene end by 2 bases; junction bases not matched to a gene: 6. There are 15 residues in the CDR3. Germline V CDR1 and CDR2: MNHEY, SVGAGI. CDR3: CASSLQAGPYNEQFF. Written as DNA, the CDR3 is TGTGCCAGCAGTCTACAAGCGGGGCCCTACAATGAGCAGTTCTTC.

The chain carries TRBV30 and TRBJ2-2; no clear D gene. V was clipped by 4 bases and J by 1 base, with 7 bases between them. The CDR3 sequence is 13 residues long. Per the germline V gene, CDR1 is GTSNPN and CDR2 is SVGIG (reference sequence). The CDR3 region has the DNA TGTGCCTGGACTGTCGGGAACACCGGGGAGCTGTTTTTT. It is translated as CAWTVGNTGELFF.

The chain combines TRBV11-2 with TRBJ2-3; D is unclear. The CDR3 consists of 14 residues. CDR1 is SGHAT, CDR2 FQNNGV, per germline. Trimming pared 1 base from V and 2 bases from J, leaving 7 bases between. CDR3 nucleotide sequence: TGTGCCAGCAGCTTAGGCCATCACACAGATACGCAGTATTTT. It specifies CASSLGHHTDTQYF.

By sample fraction, this clone is medium-sized. The V gene is TRBV5-4, the J gene TRBJ2-3; the match to TRBD2 covers 9 bases. This CDR3 has 15 residues. V gave up 3 bases and J gave up 4 bases; unmatched junction bases: 6. The germline CDR1 and CDR2 sequences are SGHNT and YYREEE (reference sequence). The CDR3: CASSSRGGGADTQYF. In DNA, the CDR3 is TGTGCCAGCAGCTCGCGGGGGGGCGGGGCAGATACGCAGTATTTT.

As concerns this clone: In the same sample, other DNA sequences code for this CDR3. V usage is TRBV7-2 and J usage is TRBJ1-2, with TRBD1 matching 8 bases. The CDR3 consists of 13 residues. The junction had 6 bases not matched to a gene; V was cut back by 5 bases and J by 7 bases. Germline loops: CDR1 SGHTA, CDR2 FQGNSA. The CDR3, as DNA: TGTGCCAGCAGCGGCAGGGGGCGGGGTGGCTACACCTTC. It codes for CASSGRGRGGYTF.

The rearrangement uses TRBV28 and TRBJ2-7; 8 bases fit TRBD1. Germline assignment: CDR1 MDHEN and CDR2 SYDVKM. The CDR3 runs 15 residues. The trim removed 2 bases at V and 0 bases at J, leaving 3 bases unmatched. CDR3 protein: CASSLSGTGSYEQYF. CDR3 DNA: TGTGCCAGCAGTTTAAGTGGGACAGGCTCCTACGAGCAGTACTTC.

The rearrangement uses TRBV5-6 and TRBJ2-3; D is possibly TRBD1 or TRBD2 (5 bases each). The CDR3 runs to 15 residues. V was shortened by 0 bases and J by 6 bases, with 14 bases between the two germline ends. Germline CDR1 and CDR2: SGHDT and YYEEEE. CDR3 sequence (DNA): TGTGCCAGCAGCTTGGGGCCGGGGCCCCTGGATACGCAGTATTTT. It specifies CASSLGPGPLDTQYF.

The chain employs TRBV11-3 and TRBJ2-1; 9 bases line up with TRBD2. Germline V CDR1 and CDR2: SGHNT, YENEEA. The trim removed 5 bases at V and 13 bases at J, leaving 15 bases unmatched. The CDR3 runs 15 residues. CDR3 DNA: TGTGCCAGCAGCCAAAGAACGTCTAGCGGGAACGTCCAGTTCTTC. Protein product: CASSQRTSSGNVQFF.

This clone was seen a handful of times. The chain combines TRBV9 with TRBJ2-7; 10 nucleotides agree with TRBD2. The CDR3 extends over 13 amino acids. Trimming took 0 bases from V and 6 from J; bases not matched to a gene: 0. Germline-derived CDR1 and CDR2 are SGDLS and YYNGEE. CDR3 protein: CASSVASGGEQYF. The DNA for the CDR3 is TGTGCCAGCAGCGTAGCTAGCGGGGGCGAGCAGTACTTC.